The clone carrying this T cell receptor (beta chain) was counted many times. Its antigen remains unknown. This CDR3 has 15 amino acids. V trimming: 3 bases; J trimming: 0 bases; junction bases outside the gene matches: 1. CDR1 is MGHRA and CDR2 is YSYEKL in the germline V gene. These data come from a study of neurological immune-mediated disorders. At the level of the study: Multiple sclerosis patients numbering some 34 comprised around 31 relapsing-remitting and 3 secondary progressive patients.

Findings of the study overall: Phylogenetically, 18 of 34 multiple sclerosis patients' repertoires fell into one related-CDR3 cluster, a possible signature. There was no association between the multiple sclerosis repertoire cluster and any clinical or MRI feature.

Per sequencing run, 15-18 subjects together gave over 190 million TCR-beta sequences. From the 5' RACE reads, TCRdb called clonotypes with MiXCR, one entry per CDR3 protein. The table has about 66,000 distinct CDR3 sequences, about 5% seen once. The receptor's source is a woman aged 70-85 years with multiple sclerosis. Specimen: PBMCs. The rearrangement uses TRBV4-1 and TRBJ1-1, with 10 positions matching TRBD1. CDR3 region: CASSHGQGVNTEAFF. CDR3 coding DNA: TGCGCCAGCAGCCATGGACAGGGGGTGAACACTGAAGCTTTCTTT.